The 25 T cell receptor beta chains given below trace back to one sample, sequenced in a study of tumor-infiltrating lymphocytes in localized non-small cell lung cancer. Assay: immunoSEQ multiplex PCR; the TCRdb copy retains only in-frame clones and omits some. The sample has 9,500 to 15,000 clones, about 79% seen once. Input material: lung tumor tissue. These receptors originate from a human donor with non-small cell lung cancer.

This rearrangement joins TRBV5-5 to TRBJ1-3; TRBD1 matches at 7 bases. Trimming took 3 bases from V and 4 from J; bases not matched to a gene: 10. The CDR3 loop spans 16 amino acids. The germline CDR1 and CDR2 sequences are SGHKS and YYEKEE (reference sequence). As DNA, the CDR3 is TGTGCCAGCAGCTACCTGGGACAGATACAAGGAAACACCATATATTTT. This translates into CASSYLGQIQGNTIYF. The full variable domain, its missing parts supplied by reference TRBV5-5 and TRBJ1-3, is DAGVTQSPTHLIKTRGQQVTLRCSPISGHKSVSWYQQVLGQGPQFIFQYYEKEERGRGNFPDRFSARQFPNYSSELNVNALLLGDSALYLCASSYLGQIQGNTIYFGEGSWLTVV.

This clone occurred once. V usage is TRBV7-9 and J usage is TRBJ2-5; a possible D gene is TRBD1 (5 bases). The CDR3 has 13 residues. The V gene lost 5 bases and the J gene lost 1 base, with 8 bases spanning the gap. The germline CDR1 and CDR2 sequences are SEHNR and FQNEAQ (reference sequence). In DNA, the CDR3 is TGTGCCAGCAGCAAGACAGTCCAAGAGACCCAGTACTTC. Encoded protein: CASSKTVQETQYF.

The chain is built from TRBV2 and TRBJ1-1; 9 bases agree with TRBD1. This CDR3 has 14 residues. CDR1 and CDR2 (germline): SNHLY, FYNNEI. Losses at the gene ends were 7 bases for V and 5 bases for J; bases not matched to a gene: 8. DNA for the CDR3: TGTGCCAGCACAGGAGGGACAGGGAGGACTGAAGCTTTCTTT. Amino acid sequence: CASTGGTGRTEAFF.

This CDR3 reads CASRRATGSQETQYF. The CDR3 DNA is TGTGCCAGCAGGCGCGCGACAGGTTCACAAGAGACCCAGTACTTC. The chain uses TRBV6-1 and TRBJ2-5; weak D call: TRBD1 (6 bases). This CDR3 has 15 amino acids. With 6 bases removed from V and 2 bases from J, the gap between germline ends came to 16 bases. The germline gives CDR1 MNHNS, CDR2 SASEGT.

The chain employs TRBV19 and TRBJ1-2; no clear D gene. CDR3 length: 8 residues. Germline V lookup: CDR1 LNHDA, CDR2 SQIVND (reference sequence). The V end lost 6 bases, the J end lost 9 bases, and 2 bases lay between the germline ends. CDR3 sequence reads: CASRSYTF. For the CDR3, the DNA is TGTGCCAGTAGGAGCTACACCTTC.

The CDR3 loop reads CASSLVAGDTEAFF. For the CDR3, the DNA is TGTGCCAGCAGCTTAGTCGCAGGGGATACTGAAGCTTTCTTT. The chain combines TRBV7-2 with TRBJ1-1, with D perhaps matching TRBD1 (6 bases). The V end lost 1 base, the J end lost 5 bases, and 11 bases lay between the germline ends. The CDR3 length is 14 residues. CDR1 and CDR2 (germline): SGHTA, FQGNSA.

The chain is built from TRBV7-2 and TRBJ1-5, with 7 bases matching TRBD1. The J segment lost 1 base and the V segment lost 4 bases, leaving 10 bases of the junction unmatched. The CDR3 sequence is 17 residues long. Germline V gene sequence: CDR1 SGHTA, CDR2 FQGNSA. CDR3 sequence: CASSSGGAGGSNQPQHF. The CDR3 DNA reads as TGTGCCAGCAGCTCCGGCGGGGCAGGGGGGAGCAATCAGCCCCAGCATTTT.

The CDR3 loop reads CASSFSSGAYNEQFF. The CDR3 coding sequence is TGTGCCAGCAGTTTTTCTAGCGGGGCTTACAATGAGCAGTTCTTC. V usage is TRBV27 and J usage is TRBJ2-1, with TRBD2 matching over 9 bases. Germline loops: CDR1 MNHEY, CDR2 SMNVEV (reference sequence). CDR3 length: 15 amino acids. With 3 bases clipped from V and 4 bases from J, the junction kept 4 bases outside the gene matches.

The genes are TRBV28 and TRBJ1-5; no reliable D call. CDR3 size: 12 residues. With 8 bases removed from V and 6 bases from J, the gap between germline ends came to 11 bases. The germline V gene encodes CDR1 MDHEN and CDR2 SYDVKM. The CDR3, as DNA: TGTGCCAGCCGACGGGAGTTTCAGCCCCAGCATTTT. This sequence encodes CASRREFQPQHF.

V usage is TRBV5-4 and J usage is TRBJ2-4, with 10 bases that match TRBD1. J lost 7 bases, V lost 0 bases, and 10 bases had no gene match. Per the germline V gene, CDR1 is SGHNT and CDR2 is YYREEE (reference sequence). The CDR3 is 17 residues long. This CDR3 reads CASSLAPGQGHKNIQYF. The CDR3 nucleotides are TGTGCCAGCAGCTTGGCCCCGGGACAGGGGCATAAGAACATTCAGTACTTC.

The chain recombines TRBV11-3 with TRBJ1-1; D gene unclear. This CDR3 is 13 amino acids long. The V end was cut by 3 bases, the J end by 0 bases, with 5 bases between. CDR1 SGHNT and CDR2 YENEEA come from the germline V gene. CDR3 in amino acids: CASSFSLNTEAFF. The CDR3 DNA follows: TGTGCCAGCAGCTTCTCCCTGAACACTGAAGCTTTCTTT.

The DNA of the CDR3 is TGTGCCAGCAGCTTAGGGCAGGGGGCTCAAGAGACCCAGTACTTC. It codes for CASSLGQGAQETQYF. The chain employs TRBV13 and TRBJ2-5; 8 bases fit TRBD1. This CDR3 is built from 15 residues. The V gene's germline CDR1 is PRHDT and CDR2 FYEKMQ (reference sequence). The trim removed 0 bases at V and 2 bases at J, leaving 2 bases unmatched.

The chain carries TRBV6-5 and TRBJ1-1; D is undetermined. Germline CDR1 is MNHEY and CDR2 is SVGAGI. The CDR3 length is 11 residues. Trimming took 4 bases from V and 7 from J, leaving 7 bases between them. Written as DNA, the CDR3 is TGTGCCAGCAGTTCCGGGTTTGAAGCTTTCTTT. Translated: CASSSGFEAFF.

Only a few counts were recorded for this clone. The chain carries TRBV7-2 and TRBJ1-1, with 7 bases aligning to TRBD1. CDR3 length: 15 residues. The ends lost 2 bases at V and 5 bases at J; junction bases unmatched: 8. The germline V gene has CDR1 SGHTA and CDR2 FQGNSA. The CDR3 is CASSLTQGPGTEAFF. In DNA form, the CDR3 reads TGTGCCAGCAGCTTAACACAGGGGCCAGGGACTGAAGCTTTCTTT.

This chain uses TRBV12-5 with TRBJ1-6; no definite D call. Trimming stripped 6 bases from V and 0 bases from J, with 18 bases between. This CDR3 has 18 residues. Germline V CDR1 and CDR2: LGHNT, FRNRAP. The DNA of the CDR3 is TGTGCTAGTGGATATCGCCGGGCCCTCTCCTCCTATAATTCACCCCTCCACTTT. It codes for CASGYRRALSSYNSPLHF.

This rearrangement joins TRBV10-3 to TRBJ2-7; 7 nucleotides align to TRBD1. This CDR3 region has 14 residues. Trimming at V came to 4 bases and at J to 5 bases, leaving 8 bases not matched to a gene. Per the germline V gene, CDR1 is ENHRY and CDR2 is SYGVKD. CDR3 protein: CAISAKQGTDEQYF. Written as DNA, the CDR3 is TGTGCCATCAGTGCGAAACAGGGGACGGACGAGCAGTACTTC.

The V and J genes are TRBV5-8 and TRBJ1-2; TRBD1 aligns across 7 bases. CDR1 is SGHTS, CDR2 YDEGEE, per germline. The CDR3 length is 14 residues. The ends lost 0 bases at V and 4 bases at J; junction bases unmatched: 3. The CDR3 reads CASSLGQGSYGYTF. The CDR3 bases are TGTGCCAGCAGCTTGGGACAGGGATCCTATGGCTACACCTTC.

CDR3 amino acids: CSVEDWERERPNEQFF. In DNA, the CDR3 is TGCAGCGTTGAAGACTGGGAGCGGGAGCGACCCAATGAGCAGTTCTTC. This chain joins TRBV29-1 and TRBJ2-1, with 8 bases matching TRBD2. V shed 0 bases, J shed 6 bases, and the junction held 10 bases outside the gene matches. The CDR3 totals 16 residues. Per the germline V gene, CDR1 is SQVTM and CDR2 is ANQGSEA.

The chain uses TRBV5-1 and TRBJ1-3; possibly TRBD1 for D (5 bases). The CDR3 is 16 residues long. In germline, CDR1 is SGHRS, CDR2 YFSETQ. With 4 bases removed from V and 2 bases from J, the gap between germline ends came to 16 bases. CDR3 coding DNA: TGCGCCAGCAGCCAAGACCGGCCGGGACCTGGAAACACCATATATTTT. It codes for CASSQDRPGPGNTIYF.

J is TRBJ2-5 and V is TRBV7-9; 9 bases are a match to TRBD2. The V gene end was trimmed by 2 bases and the J gene end by 5 bases; junction bases not matched to a gene: 3. This CDR3 has 14 amino acids. Germline values: CDR1 SEHNR, CDR2 FQNEAQ (reference sequence). The CDR3 coding sequence is TGTGCCAGCAGCTTAATAGCGGGAGTGGAGACCCAGTACTTC. Encoded protein: CASSLIAGVETQYF. The whole variable domain, remainder taken from reference TRBV7-9 and TRBJ2-5, is DTGVSQNPRHKITKRGQNVTFRCDPISEHNRLYWYRQTLGQGPEFLTYFQNEAQLEKSRLLSDRFSAERPKGSFSTLEIQRTEQGDSAMYLCASSLIAGVETQYFGPGTRLLVL.

The chain joins TRBV6-6 to TRBJ1-3; D is ambiguous. The ends were cut back, 5 bases at V and 2 bases at J, with 13 bases in the middle. This CDR3 is built from 15 residues. Germline CDR1 and CDR2: MNHNY and SVGAGI (reference sequence). CDR3 DNA sequence: TGTGCCAGCAGTACCCGATCATTGACTGGAAACACCATATATTTT. Translation gives CASSTRSLTGNTIYF.

V gene TRBV18 combines with J gene TRBJ1-3; D gene ambiguous. Trimming shortened V by 3 bases and J by 6 bases, and 24 bases separated the two germline ends. This CDR3 has 18 amino acids. Germline CDR1 and CDR2: KGHSH and LQKENI. CDR3 sequence (DNA): TGTGCCAGCTCACCGAACCAACTTAAATCCGGAAGGAAAAACACCATATATTTT. Protein: CASSPNQLKSGRKNTIYF. The full variable domain, its missing parts supplied by reference TRBV18 and TRBJ1-3, is NAGVMQNPRHLVRRRGQEARLRCSPMKGHSHVYWYRQLPEEGLKFMVYLQKENIIDESGMPKERFSAEFPKEGPSILRIQQVVRGDSAAYFCASSPNQLKSGRKNTIYFGEGSWLTVV.

The V gene is TRBV25-1, the J gene TRBJ2-2; D is possibly TRBD1 (5 bases). The CDR3 is made up of 15 amino acids. Trimming removed 5 bases at V and 0 bases at J, with 10 bases between. Looked up from germline, CDR1 is MGHDK and CDR2 is SYGVNS. DNA for the CDR3: TGTGCCAGCAGTTCTACAGGAACGAACACCGGGGAGCTGTTTTTT. Encoded protein: CASSSTGTNTGELFF.

This clone was observed a few times. The rearrangement links TRBV5-8 to TRBJ1-6; D uncertain. Germline loops: CDR1 SGHTS, CDR2 YDEGEE. Trimming removed 0 bases at V and 2 bases at J, with 0 bases between. CDR3 size: 13 residues. For the CDR3, the DNA is TGTGCCAGCAGCTTGGCCTATAATTCACCCCTCCACTTT. Its translation: CASSLAYNSPLHF. Complete variable domain (other parts from reference TRBV5-8 and TRBJ1-6): EAGVTQSPTHLIKTRGQQATLRCSPISGHTSVYWYQQALGLGLQFLLWYDEGEERNRGNFPPRFSGRQFPNYSSELNVNALELEDSALYLCASSLAYNSPLHFGNGTRLTVT.

The J gene is TRBJ2-1, the V gene TRBV18; 9 bases are shared with TRBD1. After removal of 2 bases from V and 6 bases from J, the junction contained 11 bases not matched to a gene. CDR1 is KGHSH, CDR2 LQKENI, per germline. The CDR3 has 17 residues. CDR3 residues: CASSPKGGRTGANEQFF. DNA for the CDR3: TGTGCCAGCTCACCAAAGGGTGGGAGGACAGGGGCCAATGAGCAGTTCTTC.